One and the same sample provided the 23 T cell receptor beta chains below, sequenced in a study of CD8 T cells in ankylosing spondylitis. These receptors are not linked to any known antigen. TCRdb re-derived calls from the 5' RACE reads in MiXCR, one entry per CDR3 protein. This table holds 400,000 to 450,000 distinct CDR3 sequences, roughly 15% found once. Broader study findings: Apparently characteristic of ankylosing spondylitis blood was a TCR beta motif (under ten highly homologous variants).

Source material: blood, either unsorted or a sorted T cell fraction (not recorded which). These receptors were taken from a male donor with ankylosing spondylitis.

The chain uses TRBV5-5 and TRBJ1-6, with TRBD1 as a possible D gene (5 bases). The CDR3 consists of 15 residues. The ends were cut back, 0 bases at V and 5 bases at J, with 9 bases in the middle. CDR1 and CDR2 (germline): SGHKS, YYEKEE (reference sequence). The CDR3 DNA follows: TGTGCCAGCAGCTTGGGACAGCCAAATAATTCACCCCTCCACTTT. Amino acid sequence: CASSLGQPNNSPLHF.

V usage is TRBV18 and J usage is TRBJ2-1; D gene unclear. V lost 2 bases, J lost 8 bases, and 13 bases lay in between. CDR3 size: 14 residues. CDR1 KGHSH and CDR2 LQKENI come from the germline V gene. Written as DNA, the CDR3 is TGTGCCAGCTCACCATCCCTCTCAAACGATGAGCAGTTCTTC. This sequence encodes CASSPSLSNDEQFF.

This clonotype was seen ten or more times. The chain has TRBV6-1 and TRBJ2-5; TRBD2 is a possible D gene (6 bases). CDR1 is MNHNS and CDR2 is SASEGT in the germline V gene. This CDR3 has 16 amino acids. The V gene lost 2 bases and the J gene lost 5 bases, with 18 bases spanning the gap. Here the CDR3 reads CASSERLFGGMETQYF. CDR3 nucleotides: TGTGCCAGCAGTGAAAGGTTGTTCGGAGGGATGGAGACCCAGTACTTC.

This clonotype was detected ten times or more. The chain is built from TRBV5-1 and TRBJ1-1, with 8 bases lining up with TRBD1. Trimming took 4 bases from V and 1 from J; bases not matched to a gene: 3. Germline V gives CDR1 SGHRS, CDR2 YFSETQ. The CDR3 consists of 14 residues. This CDR3 reads CASSRQGQNTEAFF. DNA for the CDR3: TGCGCCAGCAGCCGACAGGGGCAGAACACTGAAGCTTTCTTT.

This clonotype has more than one count but fewer than ten. The chain carries TRBV29-1 and TRBJ2-7; TRBD1 matches at 12 bases. CDR3 length: 13 residues. From germline, CDR1 is SQVTM and CDR2 ANQGSEA. V shed 7 bases, J shed 5 bases, and the junction held 6 bases outside the gene matches. The CDR3 coding sequence is TGCAGCGCCCGGGACAGGGGGCTCAACGAGCAGTACTTC. As protein: CSARDRGLNEQYF.

The V gene is TRBV28, the J gene TRBJ2-1; possibly TRBD1 for D (6 bases). Per germline, CDR1 MDHEN and CDR2 SYDVKM. The CDR3 is 12 amino acids. V shed 6 bases and J shed 8 bases, with 11 bases lying between them. The CDR3 loop is CASRSSGDEQFF. The CDR3 DNA reads as TGTGCCAGCAGGTCCTCAGGGGATGAGCAGTTCTTC.

The rearrangement links TRBV28 to TRBJ1-6, with TRBD1 as a possible D gene (6 bases). This CDR3 contains 15 residues. V gave up 7 bases and J gave up 7 bases, with 17 bases separating them. CDR1 MDHEN and CDR2 SYDVKM come from the germline V gene. CDR3 nucleotides: TGTGCCAGCACCGGGCAGGGGTCTAAGAATTCACCCCTCCACTTT. Its protein is CASTGQGSKNSPLHF.

This clonotype was detected a few times. The gene calls are TRBV6-1 and TRBJ1-5; D not resolved. The CDR3 loop spans 13 amino acids. The V gene's germline CDR1 is MNHNS and CDR2 SASEGT. Trimming stripped 2 bases from V and 4 bases from J, with 6 bases between. CDR3 nucleotide sequence: TGTGCCAGCAGTGAACAGGCAAATCAGCCCCAGCATTTT. Translation gives CASSEQANQPQHF.

The chain uses TRBV6-4 and TRBJ1-2; 7 nucleotides match TRBD1. Germline V gives CDR1 MRHNA, CDR2 SNTAGT. The junction had 22 bases not matched to a gene; V was cut back by 6 bases and J by 6 bases. The CDR3 is 18 amino acids. The CDR3 protein is CASRTRDFRQGEKDGYTF. In DNA, the CDR3 is TGTGCCAGCAGGACTCGGGACTTCCGACAGGGCGAGAAAGATGGCTACACCTTC.

The genes are TRBV10-3 and TRBJ1-6, with 8 nucleotides matching TRBD1. Germline lookup yields CDR1 ENHRY and CDR2 SYGVKD. The CDR3 runs 13 residues. The J segment lost 8 bases and the V segment lost 4 bases, leaving 1 base of the junction unmatched. The CDR3 coding sequence is TGTGCCATCAGTGTGGACAGGGATTCACCCCTCCACTTT. Protein sequence: CAISVDRDSPLHF.

This clonotype has just one count. This chain connects TRBV19 to TRBJ1-1, with D tentatively TRBD1 (6 bases). Looked up from germline, CDR1 is LNHDA and CDR2 is SQIVND (reference sequence). Trimming stripped 3 bases from V and 0 bases from J, with 17 bases between. The CDR3 consists of 17 residues. The CDR3 loop reads CASSMRAKDRLNTEAFF. The CDR3 DNA reads TGTGCCAGTAGTATGCGTGCTAAAGACAGGCTGAACACTGAAGCTTTCTTT.

This clonotype has more than one count but fewer than ten. The chain has TRBV7-2 and TRBJ2-1; perhaps D is TRBD1 or TRBD2 (5 bases each). V dropped 2 bases and J dropped 5 bases, with 13 bases sitting between them. The CDR3 is made up of 15 amino acids. Germline CDR1 SGHTA, CDR2 FQGNSA. The CDR3 DNA is TGTGCCAGCAGCTTACTCGGGGCGGTGAACAATGAGCAGTTCTTC. It yields the protein CASSLLGAVNNEQFF.

Ten or more counts support this clonotype. This chain joins TRBV12-3 or TRBV12-4 and TRBJ1-1, with D maybe TRBD1 (6 bases). This CDR3 spans 14 amino acids. V lost 3 bases and J 1 base, leaving 9 bases between the germline ends. This CDR3 reads CASSFGQRNTEAFF. DNA for the CDR3: TGTGCCAGCAGTTTCGGACAGAGGAACACTGAAGCTTTCTTT.

This clonotype was detected ten times or more. The genes are TRBV4-3 and TRBJ2-7, with a possible D match to TRBD2 (5 bases). CDR1 is LGHNA and CDR2 is YSLEER in the germline V gene. The V gene lost 0 bases and the J gene lost 5 bases, with 17 bases spanning the gap. The CDR3 length is 16 residues. The CDR3 protein is CASSQEYAAGSHEQYF. The CDR3 coding sequence is TGCGCCAGCAGCCAAGAATATGCCGCGGGTTCCCACGAGCAGTACTTC.

The CDR3 sequence: CSVEQGRDEQYF. In nucleotides, the CDR3 is TGCAGCGTTGAACAGGGTAGGGACGAGCAGTACTTC. The chain employs TRBV29-1 and TRBJ2-7, with D possibly TRBD1 on 5 matching bases. Germline V CDR1 and CDR2: SQVTM, ANQGSEA. The V gene lost 2 bases and the J gene lost 5 bases, with 10 bases spanning the gap. The CDR3 loop spans 12 amino acids.

The chain joins TRBV14 to TRBJ1-1, with D hard to call. Germline CDR1 reads SGHDN; CDR2 reads FVKESK. The CDR3 contains 15 residues. Trimming removed 4 bases from V and 0 bases from J, with 12 bases in between. CDR3 DNA sequence: TGTGCCAGCAGCCCTCAAAAGGGCCTGAACACTGAAGCTTTCTTT. It encodes CASSPQKGLNTEAFF.

This chain joins TRBV27 and TRBJ2-7, with D perhaps being TRBD1 or TRBD2 (6 bases each). The V end lost 5 bases, the J end lost 5 bases, and 16 bases lay between the germline ends. The V gene's germline CDR1 is MNHEY and CDR2 SMNVEV (reference sequence). CDR3 length: 14 amino acids. Here the CDR3 reads CASSRGRPLNEQYF. CDR3 nucleotides: TGTGCCAGCAGTAGGGGGAGGCCCTTGAACGAGCAGTACTTC.

The J gene is TRBJ2-5, the V gene TRBV20-1; 9 bases map to TRBD2. This CDR3 region has 15 residues. The V gene's germline CDR1 is DFQATT and CDR2 SNEGSKA (reference sequence). After removal of 5 bases from V and 7 bases from J, the junction contained 14 bases not matched to a gene. The CDR3 region has the DNA TGCAGTGCTGGAGCCGGCGGGGCGCGGGGGGGGACCCAGTACTTC. Residues: CSAGAGGARGGTQYF.

This rearrangement joins TRBV6-2 or TRBV6-3 to TRBJ2-2; 7 bases are a match to TRBD1. The CDR3 sequence is 20 residues long. CDR1 is MNHEY and CDR2 is SVGEGT in the germline V gene. With V trimmed by 0 bases and J by 5 bases, 18 bases remained unmatched. The CDR3 region is CASSYSRTGTELLPTGELFF. CDR3 nucleotide sequence: TGTGCCAGCAGTTACTCCCGGACCGGGACAGAACTCCTCCCGACCGGGGAGCTGTTTTTT.

The chain combines TRBV5-1 with TRBJ2-5; D not certain. The CDR3 is made up of 14 amino acids. Trimming removed 0 bases at V and 0 bases at J, with 6 bases between. Germline assignment: CDR1 SGHRS and CDR2 YFSETQ. The CDR3 here is CASSLVLDQETQYF. CDR3 in DNA: TGCGCCAGCAGCTTGGTTCTAGACCAAGAGACCCAGTACTTC. Full variable domain (outside the CDR3, taken from reference TRBV5-1 and TRBJ2-5): KAGVTQTPRYLIKTRGQQVTLSCSPISGHRSVSWYQQTPGQGLQFLFEYFSETQRNKGNFPGRFSGRQFSNSRSEMNVSTLELGDSALYLCASSLVLDQETQYFGPGTRLLVL.

The rearrangement uses TRBV4-1 and TRBJ1-6; D is undetermined. Germline V CDR1 and CDR2: MGHRA, YSYEKL. This CDR3 has 18 amino acids. The ends were cut back, 4 bases at V and 8 bases at J, with 24 bases in the middle. This CDR3 is CASSRGWQPNQIDSPLHF. The CDR3 DNA is TGCGCCAGCAGCCGGGGTTGGCAGCCCAACCAAATTGATTCACCCCTCCACTTT.

Points on this clonotype: One end of the junction varies from germline; a read error may be responsible. The chain recombines TRBV5-1 with TRBJ1-3; perhaps TRBD1 as D (6 bases). This CDR3 is built from 17 residues. Germline V lookup: CDR1 SGHRS, CDR2 YFSETQ. The DNA for the CDR3 is TGCGCCAGCAGCTTGGACGGACAGTCGAGCTCTGGAACCACCATATATTTT. The encoded protein is CASSLDGQSSSGTTIYF.

This clonotype was counted ten times or more. The V gene is TRBV29-1, the J gene TRBJ1-1; 9 positions match TRBD1. Germline V lookup: CDR1 SQVTM, CDR2 ANQGSEA. Trimming cost V 7 bases and J 3 bases; bases outside gene matches: 6. The CDR3 consists of 13 residues. The CDR3 DNA is TGCAGCGCTGCGACAGGGGGGGACACTGAAGCTTTCTTT. It codes for CSAATGGDTEAFF. Looking up the rest from reference TRBV29-1 and TRBJ1-1 gives the full variable domain: SAVISQKPSRDICQRGTSLTIQCQVDSQVTMMFWYRQQPGQSLTLIATANQGSEATYESGFVIDKFPISRPNLTFSTLTVSNMSPEDSSIYLCSAATGGDTEAFFGQGTRLTVV.